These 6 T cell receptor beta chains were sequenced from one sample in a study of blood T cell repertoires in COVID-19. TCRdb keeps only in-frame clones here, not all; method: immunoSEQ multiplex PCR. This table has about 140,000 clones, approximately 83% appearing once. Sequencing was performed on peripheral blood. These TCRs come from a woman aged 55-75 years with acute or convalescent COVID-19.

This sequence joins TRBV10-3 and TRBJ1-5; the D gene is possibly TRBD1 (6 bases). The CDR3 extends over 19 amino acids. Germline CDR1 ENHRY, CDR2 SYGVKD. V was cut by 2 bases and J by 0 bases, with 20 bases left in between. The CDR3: CAISEEGRGPEDSNQPQHF. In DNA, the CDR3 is TGTGCCATCAGTGAGGAGGGCAGGGGTCCCGAGGATAGCAATCAGCCCCAGCATTTT.

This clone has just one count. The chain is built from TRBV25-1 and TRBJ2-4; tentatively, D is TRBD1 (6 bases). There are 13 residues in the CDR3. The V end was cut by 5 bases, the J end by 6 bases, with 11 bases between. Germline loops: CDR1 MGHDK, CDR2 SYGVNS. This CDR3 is CASSLPGVNIQYF. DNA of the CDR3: TGTGCCAGCAGTTTGCCAGGGGTAAACATTCAGTACTTC.

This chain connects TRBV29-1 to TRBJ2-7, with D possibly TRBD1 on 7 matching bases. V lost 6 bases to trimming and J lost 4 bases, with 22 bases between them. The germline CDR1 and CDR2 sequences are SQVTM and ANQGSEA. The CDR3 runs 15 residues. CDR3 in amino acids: CSVTWEEGAVYEQYF. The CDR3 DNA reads TGCAGCGTCACCTGGGAGGAGGGGGCCGTTTACGAGCAGTACTTC.

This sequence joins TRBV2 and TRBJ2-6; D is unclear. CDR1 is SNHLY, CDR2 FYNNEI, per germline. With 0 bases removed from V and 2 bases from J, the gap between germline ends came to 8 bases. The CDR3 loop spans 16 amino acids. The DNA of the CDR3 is TGTGCCAGCAGTGAAGCGGGTACAGCTGGGGCCAACGTCCTGACTTTC. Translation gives CASSEAGTAGANVLTF.

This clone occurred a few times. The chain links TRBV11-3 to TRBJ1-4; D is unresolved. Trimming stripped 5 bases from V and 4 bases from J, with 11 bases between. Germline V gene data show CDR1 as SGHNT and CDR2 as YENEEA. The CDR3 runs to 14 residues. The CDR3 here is CASSRPGYNEKLFF. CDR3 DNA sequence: TGTGCCAGCAGCCGGCCCGGGTATAATGAAAAACTGTTTTTT.

For the CDR3, the DNA is TGCGCCAGCAGCGGCCATACTAGCGCTTACAATGAGCAGTTCTTC. It yields the protein CASSGHTSAYNEQFF. This chain uses TRBV5-1 with TRBJ2-1; 7 nucleotides agree with TRBD2. V dropped 4 bases and J dropped 4; count of bases not matched to a gene: 8. This CDR3 region has 15 residues. CDR1 SGHRS and CDR2 YFSETQ come from the germline V gene.